This is a list of T cell receptor beta chains from one sample in a study of OX40 agonist ivuxolimab in advanced cancers. The repertoire was sequenced with immunoSEQ multiplex PCR; TCRdb's copy has only in-frame clones and lacks some. Among approximately 10,000 clones listed, around 86% were seen once. Here the sequenced sample was CD4+ or CD8+ T cells sorted from blood, taken in a trial of the OX40 agonist ivuxolimab. The receptors shown here come from an adult with an advanced solid tumor such as melanoma, head and neck, liver or kidney cancer. The CDR3 runs from the conserved cysteine through the conserved F or W. The order of the fields is D gene, V gene, J gene, clone size, CDR3 DNA, CDR3 protein. The D gene is left open where the match is weak. Some rows have no size entry. The others give once, few or many, or a class for an expanded clone.

d_call: TRBD1; v_call: TRBV29-1; j_call: TRBJ2-1; clone_size: .; cdr3_nt: TGCAGCGCTCTAGCCGGTACGGACAGGGCCTACAATGAGCAGTTCTTC; cdr3_aa: CSALAGTDRAYNEQFF
d_call: TRBD1; v_call: TRBV6-5; j_call: TRBJ2-7; clone_size: .; cdr3_nt: TGTGCCAGCAGGAGGGACAGCTATTACGAGCAGTACTTC; cdr3_aa: CASRRDSYYEQYF
d_call: .; v_call: TRBV28; j_call: TRBJ2-7; clone_size: .; cdr3_nt: TGTGCCAGCAGTCCAGGGACATACCCTCCCTACGAGCAGTACTTC; cdr3_aa: CASSPGTYPPYEQYF
d_call: .; v_call: TRBV18; j_call: TRBJ2-3; clone_size: .; cdr3_nt: TGTGCCAGCTCACCACCGGGGGATACGCAGTATTTT; cdr3_aa: CASSPPGDTQYF
d_call: .; v_call: TRBV27; j_call: TRBJ2-2; clone_size: medium-sized; cdr3_nt: TGTGCCAGCAGTTTAGGGTACACCGGGGAGCTGTTTTTT; cdr3_aa: CASSLGYTGELFF
d_call: .; v_call: TRBV11-3; j_call: TRBJ2-7; clone_size: few; cdr3_nt: TGTGCCAGCAGCCATTATGGACTACCCCTTAGTTACGAGCAGTACTTC; cdr3_aa: CASSHYGLPLSYEQYF
d_call: .; v_call: TRBV6-5; j_call: TRBJ2-5; clone_size: .; cdr3_nt: TGTGCCAGCAGTTATGGCCAGCTTCAAGAGACCCAGTACTTC; cdr3_aa: CASSYGQLQETQYF
d_call: .; v_call: TRBV7-8; j_call: TRBJ1-5; clone_size: few; cdr3_nt: TGTGCCAGCAGCTTAGACAGTTTCAATCAGCCCCAGCATTTT; cdr3_aa: CASSLDSFNQPQHF
d_call: .; v_call: TRBV5-1; j_call: TRBJ2-1; clone_size: .; cdr3_nt: TGCGCCAGCAGCTTGTCAGTCAATGAGCAGTTCTTC; cdr3_aa: CASSLSVNEQFF
d_call: .; v_call: TRBV5-5; j_call: TRBJ2-1; clone_size: once; cdr3_nt: TGTGCCAGCAGCCTTCCCGGGGGCAATGAGCAGTTCTTC; cdr3_aa: CASSLPGGNEQFF
d_call: .; v_call: TRBV28; j_call: TRBJ1-2; clone_size: .; cdr3_nt: TGTGCCAGTCACGTCGGGGGAAGGGGCTATGGCTACACCTTC; cdr3_aa: CASHVGGRGYGYTF
d_call: TRBD2; v_call: TRBV4-1; j_call: TRBJ2-1; clone_size: .; cdr3_nt: TGCGCCAGCAGCTTAGCGGGAGGGCCAGAGAATGAGCAGTTCTTC; cdr3_aa: CASSLAGGPENEQFF
d_call: .; v_call: TRBV6-6; j_call: TRBJ2-7; clone_size: .; cdr3_nt: TGTGCCAGCAGTTACTTAGGGGGATCCTACGAGCAGTACTTC; cdr3_aa: CASSYLGGSYEQYF
d_call: .; v_call: TRBV5-4; j_call: TRBJ1-2; clone_size: .; cdr3_nt: TGTGCCAGCAGCCCGTTGGCTTCGGGCTACACCTTC; cdr3_aa: CASSPLASGYTF
d_call: .; v_call: TRBV9; j_call: TRBJ2-3; clone_size: .; cdr3_nt: TGTGCCAGCAGCGGTAGGCCCCCCGATACGCGGTATTTT; cdr3_aa: CASSGRPPDTRYF
d_call: .; v_call: TRBV10-3; j_call: TRBJ2-7; clone_size: .; cdr3_nt: TGTGCCATCAGCGGACCCTCCTACGAGCAGTACTTC; cdr3_aa: CAISGPSYEQYF
d_call: .; v_call: TRBV5-6; j_call: TRBJ2-3; clone_size: once; cdr3_nt: TGTGCCAGCAGCTTTTTGACAGATACGCAGTATTTT; cdr3_aa: CASSFLTDTQYF
d_call: TRBD2; v_call: TRBV5-5; j_call: TRBJ2-1; clone_size: .; cdr3_nt: TGTGCCAGCAGCTTCGGACTAGCGCCAGACAATGAGCAGTTCTTC; cdr3_aa: CASSFGLAPDNEQFF
d_call: TRBD2; v_call: TRBV6-4; j_call: TRBJ2-2; clone_size: once; cdr3_nt: TGTGCCAGCAGCGCAGACTCTAGCGGAGTGAACACCGGGGAGCTGTTTTTT; cdr3_aa: CASSADSSGVNTGELFF
d_call: TRBD1; v_call: TRBV28; j_call: TRBJ2-3; clone_size: .; cdr3_nt: TGTGCCAGCAGTTTTCCGAGGACAGGGGCCGGAGATACGCAGTATTTT; cdr3_aa: CASSFPRTGAGDTQYF
d_call: TRBD1; v_call: TRBV30; j_call: TRBJ1-4; clone_size: .; cdr3_nt: TGTGCCTGGGGACAGGGGGTGTTTAATGAAAAACTGTTTTTT; cdr3_aa: CAWGQGVFNEKLFF
d_call: TRBD1; v_call: TRBV30; j_call: TRBJ1-2; clone_size: .; cdr3_nt: TGTGCCTGGAGCCTTATGTCAGGGGGAGATGGCTACACCTTC; cdr3_aa: CAWSLMSGGDGYTF
d_call: .; v_call: TRBV7-6; j_call: TRBJ1-5; clone_size: .; cdr3_nt: TGTGCCAGCAGCGCGGGATCACCGACGGTTGCCAATCAGCCCCAGCATTTT; cdr3_aa: CASSAGSPTVANQPQHF
d_call: .; v_call: TRBV4-1; j_call: TRBJ1-1; clone_size: few; cdr3_nt: TGCGCCAGCAGCCTTTATTCAAACACAAACACTGAAGCTTTCTTT; cdr3_aa: CASSLYSNTNTEAFF
d_call: .; v_call: TRBV9; j_call: TRBJ2-7; clone_size: .; cdr3_nt: TGTGCCAGCAGCGAGAATAGCGGAATGAGCTCCTACGAGCAGTACTTC; cdr3_aa: CASSENSGMSSYEQYF
d_call: .; v_call: TRBV5-6; j_call: TRBJ1-1; clone_size: few; cdr3_nt: TGTGCCAGGACGGACACGAACACTGAAGCTTTCTTT; cdr3_aa: CARTDTNTEAFF
d_call: .; v_call: TRBV27; j_call: TRBJ1-1; clone_size: .; cdr3_nt: TGTGCCAGCAGTTTGGAGGGGTTGGGGACTGAAGCTTTCTTT; cdr3_aa: CASSLEGLGTEAFF
d_call: TRBD1; v_call: TRBV7-2; j_call: TRBJ2-7; clone_size: .; cdr3_nt: TGTGCCAGCAGCCTGGGACAGGGGGCTTACGAGCAGTACTTC; cdr3_aa: CASSLGQGAYEQYF
d_call: .; v_call: TRBV6-5; j_call: TRBJ2-7; clone_size: .; cdr3_nt: TGTGCCAGCAGTACCGCGATCTACGAGCAGTACTTC; cdr3_aa: CASSTAIYEQYF
d_call: TRBD2; v_call: TRBV27; j_call: TRBJ2-1; clone_size: .; cdr3_nt: TGTGCCAGCAGTTTAAGCGGCGGGAGAGGAGTAAATGAGCAGTTCTTC; cdr3_aa: CASSLSGGRGVNEQFF
d_call: .; v_call: TRBV19; j_call: TRBJ2-1; clone_size: few; cdr3_nt: TGTGCCAGTAGTATAGCGGGGTTATACAATGAGCAGTTCTTC; cdr3_aa: CASSIAGLYNEQFF
d_call: TRBD2; v_call: TRBV7-9; j_call: TRBJ2-7; clone_size: .; cdr3_nt: TGTGCCAGCAGTAAGACTAGCGGTCCCTACGAGCAGTACTTC; cdr3_aa: CASSKTSGPYEQYF
d_call: TRBD2; v_call: TRBV5-3; j_call: TRBJ2-2; clone_size: .; cdr3_nt: TGTGCCAGCAGCAGGACTAGCGAGATCACCGGGGAGCTGTTTTTT; cdr3_aa: CASSRTSEITGELFF
d_call: TRBD1; v_call: TRBV28; j_call: TRBJ2-7; clone_size: .; cdr3_nt: TGTGCCAGCAGTTTACCAGGGGGCGCGGGGTACGAGCAGTACTTC; cdr3_aa: CASSLPGGAGYEQYF
d_call: .; v_call: TRBV29-1; j_call: TRBJ1-1; clone_size: .; cdr3_nt: TGCAGCGTGTGGTACACTGAAGCTTTCTTT; cdr3_aa: CSVWYTEAFF
d_call: TRBD1; v_call: TRBV6-6; j_call: TRBJ2-7; clone_size: .; cdr3_nt: TGTGCCAGCAGTTGGGGACAGGGGTCCCGGGAGCAGTACTTC; cdr3_aa: CASSWGQGSREQYF
d_call: .; v_call: TRBV15; j_call: TRBJ1-4; clone_size: .; cdr3_nt: TGTGCCACCAGCAGACGCCGGGACACTCACGAAAAACTGTTTTTT; cdr3_aa: CATSRRRDTHEKLFF
d_call: TRBD2; v_call: TRBV13; j_call: TRBJ2-7; clone_size: .; cdr3_nt: TGTGCCAGCAGCCCGGGACTAGCGGGAGGAAACTACGAGCAGTACTTC; cdr3_aa: CASSPGLAGGNYEQYF
d_call: TRBD2; v_call: TRBV4-1; j_call: TRBJ2-7; clone_size: once; cdr3_nt: TGCGCCAGCAGCCAAGGGGGCTTAGCGGGCGAATCCTACGAGCAGTACTTC; cdr3_aa: CASSQGGLAGESYEQYF
d_call: TRBD2; v_call: TRBV6-5; j_call: TRBJ2-1; clone_size: .; cdr3_nt: TGTGCCAGCGAGGGGACGATAGCGGGAGGTGAGCAGTTCTTC; cdr3_aa: CASEGTIAGGEQFF
d_call: .; v_call: TRBV11-2; j_call: TRBJ2-6; clone_size: .; cdr3_nt: TGTGCCAGCAGCTTAGATCGTTGGGACTCTGGGGCCAACGTCCTGACTTTC; cdr3_aa: CASSLDRWDSGANVLTF